This T cell receptor beta chain originates from a study of T cells in Graves' hyperthyroidism and ophthalmopathy. Findings and limits, study-wide: The model made its ophthalmopathy prediction, and onset followed a median around six months later.

Concerning this clonotype: Its antigen is unidentified.

Amplified TCR beta CDR3 regions came from RNA transcripts. Researchers ran a first-round RT-PCR on the TCR CDR3 using the HTBI primer set. One entry per CDR3 protein results from TCRdb running MiXCR on the multiplex PCR reads. The table records 600,000 to 700,000 distinct CDR3 sequences, 14% to 15% of them present only once. The germline CDR1 and CDR2 sequences are LNHDA and SQIVND (reference sequence). V was shortened by 3 bases and J by 5 bases, with 19 bases between the two germline ends. The CDR3 loop spans 17 amino acids. At least 3 on the Clinical Activity Score was recorded for ophthalmopathy patients, who also had NOSPECS grade at least 4 and duration under 3 months. The authors obtained PBMCs from over 8 ml of fresh peripheral blood.

Sequenced: blood. The source is a woman aged 40 to 50 with Graves' ophthalmopathy. V and J are TRBV19 and TRBJ2-2, with D possibly matching TRBD1 (6 bases). This CDR3 is CASSMRGNRVPTGELFF. CDR3 DNA: TGTGCCAGTAGTATGAGGGGAAACAGGGTGCCAACCGGGGAGCTGTTTTTT.